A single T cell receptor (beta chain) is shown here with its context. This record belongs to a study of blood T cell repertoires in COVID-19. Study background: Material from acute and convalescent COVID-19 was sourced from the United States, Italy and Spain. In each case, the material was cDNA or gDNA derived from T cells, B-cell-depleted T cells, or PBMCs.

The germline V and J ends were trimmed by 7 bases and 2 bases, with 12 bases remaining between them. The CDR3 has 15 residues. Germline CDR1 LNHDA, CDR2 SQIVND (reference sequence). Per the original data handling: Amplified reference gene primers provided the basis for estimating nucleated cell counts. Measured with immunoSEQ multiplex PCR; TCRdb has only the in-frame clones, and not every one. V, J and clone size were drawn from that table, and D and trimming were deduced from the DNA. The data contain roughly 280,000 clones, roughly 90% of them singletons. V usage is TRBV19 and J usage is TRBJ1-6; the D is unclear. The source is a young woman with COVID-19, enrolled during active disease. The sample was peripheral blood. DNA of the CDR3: TGTGCCAGTAAGCGCGGGGTCACCTATAATTCACCCCTCCACTTT. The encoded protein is CASKRGVTYNSPLHF.